What follows are 8 T cell receptor beta chains derived from one specimen sequenced in a study of cytomegalovirus exposure and HLA in healthy donors. The PCR made use of 60 Vbeta and 13 Jbeta primers. Libraries were prepared by immunoSEQ multiplex PCR; TCRdb keeps only in-frame clonotypes and omits some of them. The sample lists 100,000 to 150,000 clones, over 65% occurring once. Source material: PBMCs. The receptors were sampled from a man in his forties in good health and CMV-seronegative.

The chain carries TRBV4-3 and TRBJ2-5; D remains unclear. In germline, CDR1 is LGHNA, CDR2 YSLEER. The CDR3 is 15 amino acids. The V end lost 0 bases, the J end lost 2 bases, and 10 bases lay between the germline ends. The CDR3 DNA is TGCGCCAGCAGCCAAGATCTTACAAGTCAAGAGACCCAGTACTTC. It translates to CASSQDLTSQETQYF.

This chain uses TRBV5-5 with TRBJ2-1; no clear D. The V end lost 4 bases, the J end lost 0 bases, and 11 bases lay between the germline ends. Per the germline V gene, CDR1 is SGHKS and CDR2 is YYEKEE (reference sequence). CDR3 size: 15 residues. CDR3 nucleotides: TGTGCCAGCAGCATCGACGGAGCCTCCTACAATGAGCAGTTCTTC. This gives the protein CASSIDGASYNEQFF.

This sequence joins TRBV29-1 and TRBJ1-5; D is uncertain. The CDR3 consists of 12 residues. V was cut by 6 bases and J by 5 bases, with 11 bases left in between. Germline V gene lookup returns CDR1 SQVTM and CDR2 ANQGSEA. The CDR3 loop reads CSVKERDQPQHF. The CDR3, as DNA: TGCAGCGTAAAAGAGAGGGATCAGCCCCAGCATTTT.

The V and J genes are TRBV19 and TRBJ1-1; no clear D. V was pared by 2 bases and J by 2 bases, with 9 bases between. The CDR3 is 14 residues long. Germline lookup yields CDR1 LNHDA and CDR2 SQIVND (reference sequence). The CDR3 is CASSIPAVNTEAFF. The CDR3 coding sequence is TGTGCCAGTAGTATACCGGCGGTCAACACTGAAGCTTTCTTT.

There are a few counts of this clone. This chain links TRBV30 with TRBJ2-6; unclear D gene. The CDR3 length is 14 residues. Trimming took off 5 bases at V and 0 bases at J, with 8 bases between the two ends. CDR1 is GTSNPN and CDR2 is SVGIG in the germline V gene (reference sequence). CDR3 sequence reads: CAWARSSGANVLTF. The CDR3 nucleotides read TGTGCCTGGGCCCGTAGCTCTGGGGCCAACGTCCTGACTTTC.

The chain's CDR3 is CASSLGGGDPYEQYF. The DNA of the CDR3 is TGTGCCAGCAGCTTAGGCGGCGGGGACCCCTACGAGCAGTACTTC. The gene calls are TRBV7-6 and TRBJ2-5; D may be TRBD2 (6 bases). The tail of the sequence fits TRBJ2-7 better, so the J call may be wrong. The CDR3 runs to 15 residues. CDR1 and CDR2 (germline): SGHVS, FNYEAQ.

In nucleotides, the CDR3 is TGCGCCAGCAGCCAAGATAGTACGGGAGAGGGTGGCTACACCTTC. Translated, it gives CASSQDSTGEGGYTF. The rearrangement links TRBV4-3 to TRBJ1-2; D not certain. This CDR3 spans 15 amino acids. V was shortened by 0 bases and J by 7 bases, with 15 bases between the two germline ends. Germline V lookup: CDR1 LGHNA, CDR2 YSLEER.

Turning to this clone: The germline gene is not matched at one end of the junction; a read error may be the cause. V and J are TRBV7-8 and TRBJ2-5, with 8 positions matching TRBD1. From germline, CDR1 is SGHVS and CDR2 FQNEAQ. The CDR3 contains 19 residues. CDR3 sequence reads: CASGLVFGRGRLNQETQYF. The CDR3 bases are TGTGCCAGCGGCTTAGTGTTTGGCAGGGGGCGATTAAACCAAGAGACCCAGTACTTC.